Below, 17 T cell receptor beta chains from the same sample are listed, as sequenced in a study of monozygotic twins with inflammatory bowel disease. No DNA is given; TCRdb re-called the 5' RACE reads and lists each CDR3 protein once. In all, the sample yields 300,000 to 400,000 distinct CDR3 sequences. Sequencing input: blood. The receptor source for this set is a human donor with ulcerative colitis or Crohn's disease, or a healthy co-twin of an affected twin (not recorded which).

V and J are TRBV20-1 and TRBJ1-3; TCRdb lists TRBD1, though no DNA is available to test this call. CDR1 is DFQATT and CDR2 is SNEGSKA in the germline V gene (reference sequence). This CDR3 contains 18 residues. This CDR3 reads CSATNPGTGIISGNTIYF.

The CDR3 region is CASSPRGANTDTQYF. The chain carries TRBV7-3 and TRBJ2-3; TCRdb's assignment of TRBD1 cannot be checked, as there is no DNA. From germline, CDR1 is SGHTA and CDR2 FQGTGA. The CDR3 contains 15 residues.

The chain couples TRBV3-1 to TRBJ2-2. CDR1 LGHDT and CDR2 YNNKEL come from the germline V gene (reference sequence). The CDR3 sequence is 14 residues long. The CDR3 reads CASSQGGYTGELFF.

The J gene is TRBJ2-5, the V gene TRBV2. CDR1 is SNHLY and CDR2 is FYNNEI in the germline V gene. This CDR3 spans 13 amino acids. CDR3 loop: CASSDLIVGTQYF.

This chain uses TRBV7-6 with TRBJ2-6. This CDR3 contains 15 residues. Germline V gene lookup returns CDR1 SGHVS and CDR2 FNYEAQ. This CDR3 is CASSLQRSGANVLTF.

The J gene is TRBJ2-4, the V gene TRBV20-1. Germline V lookup: CDR1 DFQATT, CDR2 SNEGSKA (reference sequence). This CDR3 region has 14 residues. The CDR3: CSAEGDLAKNIQYF.

The genes are TRBV12-3 or TRBV12-4 and TRBJ2-3; TCRdb proposes TRBD1, but this gene call is untestable without DNA. This CDR3 has 13 residues. The CDR3 region is CASTKGGRDTQYF.

V and J are TRBV2 and TRBJ1-5. This CDR3 is 15 amino acids long. CDR1 and CDR2 from the germline V gene are SNHLY and FYNNEI. CDR3 residues: CASSEDRHSNQPQHF.

The chain carries TRBV9 and TRBJ2-5; TCRdb's D gene call, TRBD1, goes unchecked for lack of DNA. The CDR3 is made up of 13 amino acids. Germline V gene sequence: CDR1 SGDLS, CDR2 YYNGEE. CDR3 sequence reads: CASSLSGGGTQYF.

The chain uses TRBV7-2 and TRBJ2-7; TCRdb calls TRBD2, which cannot be checked without DNA. Germline assignment: CDR1 SGHTA and CDR2 FQGNSA. The CDR3 spans 15 residues. CDR3 sequence: CASSSGLAGDYEQYF.

V is TRBV7-2 and J is TRBJ2-1. Germline V gives CDR1 SGHTA, CDR2 FQGNSA. The CDR3 covers 12 residues. CDR3 amino acids: CASSVYSGEQFF.

V and J are TRBV27 and TRBJ2-3; TCRdb names TRBD1, which stays unverified in the absence of DNA. The CDR3 has 12 residues. CDR1 MNHEY and CDR2 SMNVEV come from the germline V gene (reference sequence). CDR3 sequence reads: CASSSYGGTQYF.

J is TRBJ2-7 and V is TRBV9; TCRdb indicates TRBD1, and absent DNA this call remains unverified. This CDR3 spans 14 amino acids. Germline CDR1 reads SGDLS; CDR2 reads YYNGEE. Here the CDR3 reads CASNRGIFYHEQYF.

The chain recombines TRBV5-1 with TRBJ2-3; the TRBD1 assignment by TCRdb is unverifiable without DNA. Germline V gene data show CDR1 as SGHRS and CDR2 as YFSETQ. CDR3 length: 20 residues. The CDR3 is CASSLARRTGWQHGTDTQYF.

CDR3 protein: CSIVGTDTQYF. V is TRBV20-1 and J is TRBJ2-3; absent DNA, TCRdb's TRBD2 call cannot be checked. The CDR3 spans 11 residues. From germline, CDR1 is DFQATT and CDR2 SNEGSKA (reference sequence).

The J gene is TRBJ2-3, the V gene TRBV3-1. CDR1 and CDR2 from the germline V gene are LGHDT and YNNKEL (reference sequence). The CDR3 is made up of 12 amino acids. This CDR3 is CASSQDPYTQYF.

V and J are TRBV7-9 and TRBJ2-5; the D call of TRBD2 rests on TCRdb alone, since no DNA is present to check it. This CDR3 comprises 14 residues. Germline CDR1 is SEHNR and CDR2 is FQNEAQ (reference sequence). CDR3 loop: CASSSTSGKETQYF.